Presented here are 2 T cell receptor beta chains from one specimen sequenced in a study of blood T cell repertoires in COVID-19. Measured with immunoSEQ multiplex PCR; TCRdb has only the in-frame clones, and not every one. This sample has fewer than 200,000 clones, with 70% to 90% found just once. What was sequenced was peripheral blood. These receptors came from a man in his forties or fifties with acute or convalescent COVID-19.

The chain couples TRBV18 to TRBJ2-6; tentatively, D is TRBD1 (6 bases). V was cut by 6 bases and J by 4 bases, with 13 bases left in between. This CDR3 region has 15 residues. Germline V gene sequence: CDR1 KGHSH, CDR2 LQKENI. CDR3 sequence (DNA): TGTGCCAGCTCGCCGGGACAAAAGGGGGCCAACGTCCTGACTTTC. This encodes CASSPGQKGANVLTF.

This chain connects TRBV5-6 to TRBJ1-2; D remains ambiguous. Germline V gene sequence: CDR1 SGHDT, CDR2 YYEEEE. This CDR3 has 12 amino acids. V was clipped by 4 bases and J by 4 bases, with 8 bases between them. The CDR3 DNA is TGTGCCAGCAGCCAACAGTTCTATGGCTACACCTTC. Translating gives CASSQQFYGYTF. The entire variable domain, with the rest obtained from reference TRBV5-6 and TRBJ1-2, is as follows: DAGVTQSPTHLIKTRGQQVTLRCSPKSGHDTVSWYQQALGQGPQFIFQYYEEEERQRGNFPDRFSGHQFPNYSSELNVNALLLGDSALYLCASSQQFYGYTFGSGTRLTVV.